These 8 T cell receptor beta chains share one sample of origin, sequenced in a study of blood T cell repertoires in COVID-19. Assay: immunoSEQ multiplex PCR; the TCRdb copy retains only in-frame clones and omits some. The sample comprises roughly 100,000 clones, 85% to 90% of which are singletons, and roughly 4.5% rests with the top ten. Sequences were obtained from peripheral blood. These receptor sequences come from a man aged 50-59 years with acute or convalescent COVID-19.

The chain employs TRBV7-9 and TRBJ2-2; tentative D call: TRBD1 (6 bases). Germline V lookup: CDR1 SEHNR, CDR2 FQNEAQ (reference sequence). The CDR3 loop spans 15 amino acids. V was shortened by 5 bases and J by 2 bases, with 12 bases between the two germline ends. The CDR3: CASSPQGLNTGELFF. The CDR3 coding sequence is TGTGCCAGCAGCCCACAGGGTTTAAACACCGGGGAGCTGTTTTTT.

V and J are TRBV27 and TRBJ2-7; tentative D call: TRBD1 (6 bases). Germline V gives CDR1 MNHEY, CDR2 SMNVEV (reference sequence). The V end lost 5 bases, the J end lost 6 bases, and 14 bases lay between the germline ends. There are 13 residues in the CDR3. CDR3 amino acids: CASSQRQVGEQYF. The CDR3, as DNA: TGTGCCAGCAGTCAGAGACAGGTCGGCGAGCAGTACTTC.

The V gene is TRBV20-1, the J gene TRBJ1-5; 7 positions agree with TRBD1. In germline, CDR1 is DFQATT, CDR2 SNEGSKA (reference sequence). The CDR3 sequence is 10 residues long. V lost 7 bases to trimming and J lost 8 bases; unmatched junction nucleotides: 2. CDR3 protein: CSVGGEPQHF. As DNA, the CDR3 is TGCAGTGTAGGGGGCGAGCCCCAGCATTTT.

The CDR3 sequence is CASSVGASGRTPYEQYF. Here the CDR3 DNA reads TGTGCCAGCAGCGTAGGGGCGAGCGGGAGGACCCCCTACGAGCAGTACTTC. The chain joins TRBV9 to TRBJ2-7; TRBD2 matches 9 bases. Germline V gene lookup returns CDR1 SGDLS and CDR2 YYNGEE. The CDR3 extends over 17 amino acids. Trimming took 0 bases from V and 2 from J; bases not matched to a gene: 9.

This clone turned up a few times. CDR3 loop: CASSSVQGVRTQYF. CDR3 bases: TGTGCCAGCAGCTCCGTGCAGGGGGTTCGTACGCAGTATTTT. This chain joins TRBV11-1 and TRBJ2-3; 7 nucleotides line up with TRBD1. Germline V gene sequence: CDR1 SGHAT, CDR2 FQDESV (reference sequence). V shed 4 bases and J 8 bases; nucleotides not matched to a gene: 9. The CDR3 consists of 14 residues.

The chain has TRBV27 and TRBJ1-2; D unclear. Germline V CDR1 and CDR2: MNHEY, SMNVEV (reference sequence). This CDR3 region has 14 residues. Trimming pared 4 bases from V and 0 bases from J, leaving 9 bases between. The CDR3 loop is CASSSYGANYGYTF. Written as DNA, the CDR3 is TGTGCCAGCAGTTCATACGGTGCTAACTATGGCTACACCTTC.

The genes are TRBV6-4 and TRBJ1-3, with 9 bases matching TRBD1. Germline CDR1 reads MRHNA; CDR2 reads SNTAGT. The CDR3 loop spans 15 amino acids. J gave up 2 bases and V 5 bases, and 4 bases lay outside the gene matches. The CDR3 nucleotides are TGTGCCAGCAGTCGACAGGGGGTTACTGGAAACACCATATATTTT. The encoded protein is CASSRQGVTGNTIYF.

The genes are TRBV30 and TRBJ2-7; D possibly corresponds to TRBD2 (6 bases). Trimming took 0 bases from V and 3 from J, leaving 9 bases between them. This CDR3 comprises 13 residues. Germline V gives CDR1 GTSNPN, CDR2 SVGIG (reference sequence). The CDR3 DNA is TGTGCCTGGAGTGTGGGGGGAGACTACGAGCAGTACTTC. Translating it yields CAWSVGGDYEQYF.